The clone carrying this T cell receptor beta chain was seen more than once but under ten times. What it binds is not known. The sample belongs to a study of T cell repertoires in cytomegalovirus infection. The overall study: Public signatures in TCR beta pointed to CMV infection and matching HLA type.

Findings and caveats of the study: Dominating the ex vivo response were HLA-C-restricted CMV-specific TCR beta clonotypes. The study identified carriers of CMV plus the relevant HLA from cumulative public TCR beta family frequency.

Losses at the gene ends were 6 bases for V and 8 bases for J; bases not matched to a gene: 6. The CDR3 runs 14 residues. Germline CDR1 reads MNHEY; CDR2 reads SMNVEV (reference sequence). TCRdb re-analysed the reads in MiXCR, keeping a single row per CDR3 protein. Among about 260,000 distinct CDR3 sequences listed, 8% to 9.5% were seen once. The chain joins TRBV27 to TRBJ1-4; 10 bases fit TRBD1. The TCR originated in a human donor in good health (CMV status not recorded). Some clones in this sample may be carry-over from other donors' samples. What was sequenced was PBMCs. The chain's CDR3 is CASRRQGAREKLFF. The CDR3 region has the DNA TGTGCCAGCAGGCGACAGGGGGCTCGAGAAAAACTGTTTTTT.